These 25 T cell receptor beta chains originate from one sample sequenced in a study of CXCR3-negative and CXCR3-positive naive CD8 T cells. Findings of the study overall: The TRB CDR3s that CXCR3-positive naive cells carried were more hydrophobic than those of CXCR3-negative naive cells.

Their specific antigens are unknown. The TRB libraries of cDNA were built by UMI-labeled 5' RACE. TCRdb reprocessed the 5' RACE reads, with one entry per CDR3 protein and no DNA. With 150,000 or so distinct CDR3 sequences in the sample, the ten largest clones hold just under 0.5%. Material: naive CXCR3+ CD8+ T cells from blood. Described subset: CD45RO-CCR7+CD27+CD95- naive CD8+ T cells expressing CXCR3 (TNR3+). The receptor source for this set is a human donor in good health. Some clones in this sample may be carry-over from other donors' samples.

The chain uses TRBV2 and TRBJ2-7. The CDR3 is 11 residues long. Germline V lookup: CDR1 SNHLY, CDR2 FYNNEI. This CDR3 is CASSDAYEQYF.

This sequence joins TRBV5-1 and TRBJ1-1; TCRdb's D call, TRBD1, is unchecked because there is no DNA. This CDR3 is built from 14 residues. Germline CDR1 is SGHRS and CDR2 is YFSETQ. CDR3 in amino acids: CASSLAQGATEAFF.

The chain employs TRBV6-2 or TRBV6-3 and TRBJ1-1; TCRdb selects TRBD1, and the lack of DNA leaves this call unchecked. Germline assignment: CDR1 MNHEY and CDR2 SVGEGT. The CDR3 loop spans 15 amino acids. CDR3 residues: CASSYSGQGNTEAFF.

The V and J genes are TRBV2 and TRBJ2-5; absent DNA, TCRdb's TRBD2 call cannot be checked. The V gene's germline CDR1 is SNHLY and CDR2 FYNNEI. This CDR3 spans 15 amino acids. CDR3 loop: CASSEALAEGGTQYF.

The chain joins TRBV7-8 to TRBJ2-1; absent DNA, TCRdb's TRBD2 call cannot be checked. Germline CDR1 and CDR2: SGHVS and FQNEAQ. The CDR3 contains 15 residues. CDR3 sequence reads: CASSYTSGSINEQFF.

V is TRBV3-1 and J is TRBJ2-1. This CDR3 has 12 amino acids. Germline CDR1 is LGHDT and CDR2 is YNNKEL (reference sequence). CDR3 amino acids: CASSQVYDEQFF.

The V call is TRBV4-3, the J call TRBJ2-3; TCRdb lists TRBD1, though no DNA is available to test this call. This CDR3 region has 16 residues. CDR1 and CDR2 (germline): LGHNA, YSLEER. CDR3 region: CASSQTDRGAGDTQYF.

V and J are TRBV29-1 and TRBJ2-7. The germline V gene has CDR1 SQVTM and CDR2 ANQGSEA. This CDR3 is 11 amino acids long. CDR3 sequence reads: CSVQGSYEQYF.

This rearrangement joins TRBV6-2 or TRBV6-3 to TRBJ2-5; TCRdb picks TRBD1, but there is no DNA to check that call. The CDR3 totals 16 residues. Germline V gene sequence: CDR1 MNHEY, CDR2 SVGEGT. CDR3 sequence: CASSHSWTGGKETQYF.

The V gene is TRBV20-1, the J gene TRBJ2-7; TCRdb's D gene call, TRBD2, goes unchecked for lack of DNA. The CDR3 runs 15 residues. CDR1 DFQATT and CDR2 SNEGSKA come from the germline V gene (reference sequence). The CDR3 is CSAHNWEGGHYEQYF.

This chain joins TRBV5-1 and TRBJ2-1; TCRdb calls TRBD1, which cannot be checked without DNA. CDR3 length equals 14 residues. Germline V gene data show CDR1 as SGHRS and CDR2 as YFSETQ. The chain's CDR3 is CASSLVGRINEQFF. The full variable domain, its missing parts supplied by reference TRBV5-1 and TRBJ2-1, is KAGVTQTPRYLIKTRGQQVTLSCSPISGHRSVSWYQQTPGQGLQFLFEYFSETQRNKGNFPGRFSGRQFSNSRSEMNVSTLELGDSALYLCASSLVGRINEQFFGPGTRLTVL.

The CDR3 sequence: CASSSSRDRGNQPQHF. V usage is TRBV21-1 and J usage is TRBJ1-5; no DNA is available, so the TRBD1 call from TCRdb remains unchecked. TRBV21-1 is a listed pseudogene. The CDR3 extends over 16 amino acids.

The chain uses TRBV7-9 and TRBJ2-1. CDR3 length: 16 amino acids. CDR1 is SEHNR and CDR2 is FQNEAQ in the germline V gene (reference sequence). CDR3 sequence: CASSLVELLSYNEQFF.

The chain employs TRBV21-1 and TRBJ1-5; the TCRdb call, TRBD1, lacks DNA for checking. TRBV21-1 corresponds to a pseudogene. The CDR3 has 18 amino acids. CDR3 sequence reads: CASSNGSGGSGSNQPQHF.

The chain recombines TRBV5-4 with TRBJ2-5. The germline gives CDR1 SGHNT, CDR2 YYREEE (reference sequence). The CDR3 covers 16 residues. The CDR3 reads CASSNHLDGLQETQYF.

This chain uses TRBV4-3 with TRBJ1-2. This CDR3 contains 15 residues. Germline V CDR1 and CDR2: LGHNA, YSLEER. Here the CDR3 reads CASSQVKWEGDGYTF.

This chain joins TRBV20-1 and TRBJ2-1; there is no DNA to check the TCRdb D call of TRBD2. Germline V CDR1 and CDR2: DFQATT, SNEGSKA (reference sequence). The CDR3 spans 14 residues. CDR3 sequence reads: CSAMGLVENNEQFF.

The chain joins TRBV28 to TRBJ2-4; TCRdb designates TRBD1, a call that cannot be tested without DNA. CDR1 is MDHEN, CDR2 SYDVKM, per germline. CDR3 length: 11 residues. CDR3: CASSIGTHQYF.

CDR3 residues: CASSFSWEHRTYNEQFF. J is TRBJ2-1 and V is TRBV5-1; TCRdb names TRBD2, which stays unverified in the absence of DNA. The CDR3 runs to 17 residues. The germline CDR1 and CDR2 sequences are SGHRS and YFSETQ.

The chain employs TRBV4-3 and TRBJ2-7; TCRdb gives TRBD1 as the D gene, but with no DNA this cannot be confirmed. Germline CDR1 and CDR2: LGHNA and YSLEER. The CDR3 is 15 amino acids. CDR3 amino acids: CASSPHAGQGLEQYF.

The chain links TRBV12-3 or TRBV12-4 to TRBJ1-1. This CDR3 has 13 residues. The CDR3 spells CASSLSANTEAFF.

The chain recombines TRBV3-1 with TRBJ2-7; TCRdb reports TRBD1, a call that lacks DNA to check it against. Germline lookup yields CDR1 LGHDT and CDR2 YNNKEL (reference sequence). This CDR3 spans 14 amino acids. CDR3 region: CASRRTGGVYEQYF.

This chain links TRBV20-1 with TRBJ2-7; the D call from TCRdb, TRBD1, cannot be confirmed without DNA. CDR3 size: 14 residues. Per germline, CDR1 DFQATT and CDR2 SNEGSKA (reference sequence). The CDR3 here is CSARDTGPHYEQYF.

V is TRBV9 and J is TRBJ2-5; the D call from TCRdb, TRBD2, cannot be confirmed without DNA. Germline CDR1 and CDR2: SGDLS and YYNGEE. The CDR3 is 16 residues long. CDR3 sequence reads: CASSDTGTSGPRAQYF.

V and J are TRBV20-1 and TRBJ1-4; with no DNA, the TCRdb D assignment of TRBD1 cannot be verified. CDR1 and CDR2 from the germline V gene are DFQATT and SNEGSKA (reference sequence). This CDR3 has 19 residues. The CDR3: CSARLDPTGGGPIGEKLFF.